One TCR beta chain is described in this entry. Because it lacks the conserved phenylalanine or tryptophan at the end, this CDR3 is likely a read error. The limits of the CDR3 on the DNA are not certain, so only TCRdb's listed CDR3 is given. 11 amino acids form the CDR3, both terminal residues included. CDR1 LNHDA and CDR2 SQIVND come from the germline V gene (reference sequence). Per the original methods: Amplified reference gene primers provided the basis for estimating nucleated cell counts. Using immunoSEQ multiplex PCR, the repertoire was profiled, and TCRdb retains in-frame clones only, with some absent. Clone size and V and J calls were adopted from that table, with D and trimming inferred from the DNA. Among under 300,000 clones listed, about 88% were seen once. The entry originates in a study of blood T cell repertoires in COVID-19. At the level of the study: The cDNA or gDNA used as material had been derived from T cells, B-cell-depleted T cells, or PBMCs.

This clonotype was sampled from a woman aged 40-49 years who had recovered from COVID-19. Sequencing used peripheral blood. The chain employs TRBV19 and TRBJ2-7; the D call TRBD1 from the table was never checked on the DNA. CDR3 loop: CASTPSKGQET.